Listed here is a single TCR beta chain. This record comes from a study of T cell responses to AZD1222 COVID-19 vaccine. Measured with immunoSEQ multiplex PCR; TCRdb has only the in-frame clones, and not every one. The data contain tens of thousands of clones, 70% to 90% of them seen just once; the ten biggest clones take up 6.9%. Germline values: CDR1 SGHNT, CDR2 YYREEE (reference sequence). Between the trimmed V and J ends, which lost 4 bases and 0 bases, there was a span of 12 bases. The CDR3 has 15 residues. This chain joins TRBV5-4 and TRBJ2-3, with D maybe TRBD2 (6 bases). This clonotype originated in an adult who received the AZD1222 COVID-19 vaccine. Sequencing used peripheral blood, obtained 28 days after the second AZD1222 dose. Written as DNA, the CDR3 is TGTGCCAGCAGCACCCGGGACTTTAGCACAGATACGCAGTATTTT. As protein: CASSTRDFSTDTQYF. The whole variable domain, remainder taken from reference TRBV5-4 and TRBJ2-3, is ETGVTQSPTHLIKTRGQQVTLRCSSQSGHNTVSWYQQALGQGPQFIFQYYREEENGRGNFPPRFSGLQFPNYSSELNVNALELDDSALYLCASSTRDFSTDTQYFGPGTRLTVL.